The 22 T cell receptor beta chains presented below share a single source sample, sequenced in a study of blood T cells in healthy people across ages. Together with a sample-barcoded 5' primer, a J-beta primer mix was included in a second PCR lasting about 7 to 12 cycles. In TCRdb, the 5' RACE reads were re-called with MiXCR into one record per CDR3 protein. The table shows some 900,000 distinct CDR3 sequences, with around 49% occurring only once. The source material was blood. The receptors derive from a man aged 30 to 39 in good health.

This clonotype was observed a few times. The gene calls are TRBV2 and TRBJ2-3, with unresolved D. V lost 7 bases and J lost 0, with 11 bases in between. CDR1 SNHLY and CDR2 FYNNEI come from the germline V gene. This CDR3 is built from 14 residues. CDR3 coding DNA: TGTGCCAGCAAGGATCAGCCTAGCACAGATACGCAGTATTTT. It translates to CASKDQPSTDTQYF.

The V call is TRBV3-1, the J call TRBJ2-4, with 10 bases lining up with TRBD2. The J call may not be correct, given that the DNA end is closer to TRBJ2-7. Germline V gene sequence: CDR1 LGHDT, CDR2 YNNKEL (reference sequence). This CDR3 is built from 15 residues. The CDR3 coding sequence is TGTGCCAGCAGCCGAAAGCGGGGGGGACCCTACGAGCAGTACTTC. It specifies CASSRKRGGPYEQYF.

The chain has TRBV16 and TRBJ2-6; 12 bases map to TRBD1. CDR1 is KGHSY, CDR2 FQNENV, per germline. There are 17 residues in the CDR3. The ends lost 8 bases at V and 3 bases at J; junction bases unmatched: 8. The CDR3 nucleotides are TGTGCCAGCCCGCGGGACAGGGGGCAGAGTGGGGCCAACGTCCTGACTTTC. Encoded protein: CASPRDRGQSGANVLTF.

The genes are TRBV5-1 and TRBJ1-1; the match to TRBD1 covers 8 bases. CDR1 and CDR2 from the germline V gene are SGHRS and YFSETQ. V was pared by 4 bases and J by 0 bases, with 8 bases of the junction left unmatched. This CDR3 contains 16 residues. CDR3 amino acids: CASSPGQGGVNTEAFF. Written as DNA, the CDR3 is TGCGCCAGCAGCCCCGGACAGGGAGGGGTGAACACTGAAGCTTTCTTT.

This clonotype came up once. The chain carries TRBV6-1 and TRBJ2-2; TRBD1 aligns across 7 bases. V shed 4 bases and J 1 base; nucleotides not matched to a gene: 6. The CDR3 extends over 16 amino acids. CDR1 MNHNS and CDR2 SASEGT come from the germline V gene. This CDR3 is CASSASTGRNTGELFF. The CDR3 DNA follows: TGTGCCAGCAGTGCTTCGACAGGGAGGAACACCGGGGAGCTGTTTTTT.

Many counts were recorded for this clonotype. V gene TRBV5-1 combines with J gene TRBJ2-1, with D unclear. V was shortened by 7 bases and J by 4 bases, with 9 bases between the two germline ends. CDR1 SGHRS and CDR2 YFSETQ come from the germline V gene. The CDR3 extends over 12 amino acids. CDR3 in amino acids: CASSTSYNEQFF. The CDR3 DNA reads as TGCGCCAGCTCCACCAGTTACAATGAGCAGTTCTTC.

V and J are TRBV20-1 and TRBJ1-2; D ambiguous. CDR1 and CDR2 from the germline V gene are DFQATT and SNEGSKA (reference sequence). This CDR3 contains 14 residues. The germline V and J ends were trimmed by 2 bases and 6 bases, with 16 bases remaining between them. The CDR3 DNA is TGCAGTGCTAGAACGGACGCAGTATCTGATGGCTACACCTTC. It codes for CSARTDAVSDGYTF.

As regards this clonotype: A much larger clonotype is one base distant, so this may be a read error. V and J are TRBV7-2 and TRBJ2-7; D perhaps matches TRBD1 (5 bases). The CDR3 sequence is 14 residues long. Trimming pared 5 bases from V and 1 base from J, leaving 12 bases between. Germline V lookup: CDR1 SGHTA, CDR2 FQGNSA. CDR3 DNA: TGTGCCAGCAGCGTAAGCCAGGGTTCCTACGAGCAGTACTTC. Amino acids: CASSVSQGSYEQYF.

The chain recombines TRBV5-1 with TRBJ2-3, with TRBD2 as a possible D gene (5 bases). Germline assignment: CDR1 SGHRS and CDR2 YFSETQ. V gave up 2 bases and J gave up 0 bases, with 13 bases separating them. The CDR3 totals 16 residues. The chain's CDR3 is CASSLPGLESTDTQYF. CDR3 sequence (DNA): TGCGCCAGCAGCTTACCGGGGTTGGAGAGCACAGATACGCAGTATTTT.

J is TRBJ2-2 and V is TRBV4-2, with no clear D. The V gene lost 3 bases and the J gene lost 3 bases, with 14 bases spanning the gap. The CDR3 is 16 amino acids. Germline-derived CDR1 and CDR2 are LGHNA and YNFKEQ. The CDR3 DNA reads as TGTGCCAGCAGCCATTCAACCCAGATAGACACCGGGGAGCTGTTTTTT. This encodes CASSHSTQIDTGELFF.

The chain uses TRBV29-1 and TRBJ2-4; the D gene is possibly TRBD2 (7 bases). The J call may not be correct, given that the DNA end is closer to TRBJ2-7. This CDR3 spans 13 amino acids. CDR1 is SQVTM, CDR2 ANQGSEA, per germline. Written as DNA, the CDR3 is TGCAGGGCCCCAAGAGGGGGGGCGGACGAGCAGTACTTC. Amino acids: CRAPRGGADEQYF.

The chain recombines TRBV12-3 or TRBV12-4 with TRBJ1-5; 7 bases map to TRBD1. V shed 8 bases, J shed 3 bases, and the junction held 10 bases outside the gene matches. The CDR3 runs to 15 residues. The chain's CDR3 is CASVPGTAYNQPQHF. In DNA form, the CDR3 reads TGTGCCAGCGTACCCGGGACAGCCTACAATCAGCCCCAGCATTTT.

This clonotype was observed a few times. The chain uses TRBV10-3 and TRBJ2-7; 9 positions agree with TRBD1. The CDR3 totals 15 residues. Trimming cost V 7 bases and J 3 bases; bases outside gene matches: 10. Germline V gives CDR1 ENHRY, CDR2 SYGVKD. CDR3 in amino acids: CAITHGGQGNYEQYF. CDR3 sequence (DNA): TGTGCCATCACTCACGGGGGACAGGGTAACTACGAGCAGTACTTC.

This clonotype was observed a few times. The V gene is TRBV4-1, the J gene TRBJ2-1, with TRBD2 matching 13 bases. CDR1 MGHRA and CDR2 YSYEKL come from the germline V gene. The CDR3 totals 19 residues. V gave up 0 bases and J gave up 5 bases; unmatched junction bases: 10. The CDR3 nucleotides are TGCGCCAGCAGCCAAGATCTCACCAAACTAGCGGGGGGGCACAATGAGCAGTTCTTC. Its translation is CASSQDLTKLAGGHNEQFF.

The chain couples TRBV6-6 to TRBJ2-7; maybe TRBD1 (6 bases). V was pared by 4 bases and J by 2 bases, with 12 bases between. CDR3 length: 14 amino acids. CDR1 MNHNY and CDR2 SVGAGI come from the germline V gene (reference sequence). CDR3 residues: CASSSEDSTYEQYF. The CDR3 DNA follows: TGTGCCAGCAGTTCCGAGGACAGTACCTACGAGCAGTACTTC.

The chain recombines TRBV5-1 with TRBJ2-1, with 15 bases fitting TRBD2. The V gene end was trimmed by 7 bases and the J gene end by 3 bases; junction bases not matched to a gene: 5. The CDR3 is 16 residues long. Germline V lookup: CDR1 SGHRS, CDR2 YFSETQ. Here the CDR3 DNA reads TGCGCCAGCTCCTGGACTAGCGGGGGGGTCTACAATGAGCAGTTCTTC. Translated, it gives CASSWTSGGVYNEQFF.

The chain is built from TRBV7-9 and TRBJ2-1, with D unclear. V shed 2 bases and J shed 3 bases, with 8 bases lying between them. The V gene's germline CDR1 is SEHNR and CDR2 FQNEAQ (reference sequence). This CDR3 region has 14 residues. CDR3 sequence reads: CASSLTYGYNEQFF. The CDR3 nucleotides are TGTGCCAGCAGCTTAACTTACGGCTACAATGAGCAGTTCTTC.

This clonotype was found a few times. The chain joins TRBV29-1 to TRBJ2-1; D is perhaps TRBD1 or TRBD2 (5 bases each). Trimming took 3 bases from V and 5 from J, leaving 11 bases between them. The CDR3 loop spans 13 amino acids. The germline V gene encodes CDR1 SQVTM and CDR2 ANQGSEA. The CDR3 sequence is CSVELGVDNEQFF. In DNA, the CDR3 is TGCAGCGTTGAGCTGGGGGTCGACAATGAGCAGTTCTTC.

V and J are TRBV20-1 and TRBJ2-2; tentative D call: TRBD2 (6 bases). V was clipped by 5 bases and J by 5 bases, with 15 bases between them. CDR1 is DFQATT and CDR2 is SNEGSKA in the germline V gene (reference sequence). CDR3 length: 14 amino acids. CDR3 sequence (DNA): TGCAGTGCTCCGGGACCGGGGAGGACCGGGGAGCTGTTTTTT. Protein sequence: CSAPGPGRTGELFF.

The rearrangement joins TRBV28 to TRBJ1-5; unclear D gene. With 5 bases removed from V and 7 bases from J, the gap between germline ends came to 12 bases. This CDR3 comprises 13 residues. The germline gives CDR1 MDHEN, CDR2 SYDVKM. This chain's CDR3 is CASSLRFKQPQHF. Here the CDR3 DNA reads TGTGCCAGCAGTCTTCGGTTCAAGCAGCCCCAGCATTTT.

This clonotype was detected only a few times. The rearrangement joins TRBV28 to TRBJ1-2; D might be TRBD1 (6 bases). V dropped 5 bases and J dropped 6 bases, with 13 bases sitting between them. The CDR3 has 13 amino acids. CDR1 and CDR2 (germline): MDHEN, SYDVKM. CDR3 in DNA: TGTGCCAGCAGTGTACAGGGTAGAAATGGCTACACCTTC. Its protein is CASSVQGRNGYTF.

This clonotype was picked up many times. The rearrangement joins TRBV11-2 to TRBJ2-1, with TRBD2 identical over 7 bases. This CDR3 is 15 amino acids long. After removal of 4 bases from V and 8 bases from J, the junction contained 11 bases not matched to a gene. Germline loops: CDR1 SGHAT, CDR2 FQNNGV. The CDR3 DNA reads TGTGCCAGCAGCTCCTCGGACGCGGGAGACCATGAGCAGTTCTTC. Translating it yields CASSSSDAGDHEQFF.